The entry below describes one TCR beta chain. Its antigen remains unidentified. No much larger clonotype is one base removed from it; base qualities were not supplied. Patients with autoimmune disease history or receiving systemic immunosuppression were excluded from the trial. In every dose cohort, peripheral blood was drawn for TCR sequencing at baseline, cycle 4 day 1, and cycle 7 day 1. Samples were obtained from an open-label, multicenter, first-in-human phase I dose-escalation trial of ivuxolimab. Adults with locally advanced or metastatic head and neck squamous cell, hepatocellular, melanoma or renal cell carcinoma were enrolled in the trial. Before TCR sequencing, CD4+ T cells and CD8+ T cells were sorted from peripheral blood as separate populations. This specimen comes from a study of OX40 agonist ivuxolimab in advanced cancers. Some background on the complete study: The costimulatory receptor OX40 (CD134) was targeted by ivuxolimab, a fully human IgG2 agonistic monoclonal antibody. Three dose-escalation patients achieved partial responses, one with hepatocellular carcinoma and two with cutaneous melanoma. Of the approximately 50 patients in dose escalation, some 20 had hepatocellular carcinoma, around 15 had melanoma, 9 had renal cell carcinoma and 9 had head and neck cancer. Intravenous ivuxolimab was administered to patients every 2 weeks at six dose levels: 0.01, 0.1, 0.3, 1.5, 3 and 10 mg/kg. The point of sequencing TCRbeta in the periphery was to test whether ivuxolimab changed TCR sequence diversity and drove clonal T-cell expansion. The paper covers the monotherapy dose-escalation part of the phase I ivuxolimab trial, which included N of about 50 patients. A male proportion of roughly 80% and a mean age of 60 years, ranging from roughly 23 to 79, were recorded for the dose-escalation cohort. Patients were allowed to have had prior anti-PD-1, anti-PD-L1 or anti-CTLA-4 therapy, and about 40% of the dose-escalation patients had been treated with checkpoint inhibitors. What the research found in general, with its limitations: After ivuxolimab, CD8+ T cells had more expanded clones than CD4+ T cells on average. Low levels of normalized T-cell clonal expansion were also shown by some nonresponding patients. In partial responders in the 0.1-3.0 mg/kg groups, normalized peripheral clonal expansion was found to be among the lowest, especially among CD8+ T cells. At doses from 0.1 to 3.0 mg/kg, clonal expansion was seen in both CD4+ and CD8+ blood T cells between baseline and week 6. The antigen specificity of the clonally expanded peripheral T cells was not determined.

Genomic DNA was isolated from the sorted cells so that the TCRbeta CDR3 region could be sequenced. The immunoSEQ Assay was used to sequence the TCRbeta CDR3 regions. Not all clones reach the TCRdb copy of this immuneACCESS table, which keeps in-frame sequences only. Checked studies attribute under half of the gap to unresolved V genes and leave the rest unexplained. For this sample the table gives roughly 92,000 clones, of which around nine tenths were detected only once. Together, the top ten hold over 0.8% of the sample. CDR1 and CDR2, per the germline V gene (reference sequence), are LNHDA and SQIVND. Reading from cysteine to phenylalanine, the CDR3 counts 12 amino acids. The DNA shown is the 36-base CDR3, in frame from base 1. V was cut back by 8 bases and J by 3 bases, leaving a gap of 8 bases between them.

Sequencing used CD4+ or CD8+ T cells sorted from blood, obtained in a trial of the OX40 agonist ivuxolimab. The sequence was collected from an adult with an advanced solid tumor such as melanoma, head and neck, liver or kidney cancer. This sequence uses TRBV19 and TRBJ1-3; a weak D assignment points to TRBD1 (6 bases agree). The DNA reads TGTGCCAGTGGGGGCTTTGGAAACACCATATATTTT. This sequence encodes CASGGFGNTIYF.